The 10 T cell receptor beta chains presented below share a single source sample, sequenced in a study of blood T cell repertoires in COVID-19. Only in-frame clones appear in the TCRdb table, and some are missing; sequencing was by immunoSEQ multiplex PCR. The sample records under 200,000 clones, around 80% being singletons. The sequenced sample was PBMCs or T cells enriched from blood (not recorded which). The receptor source for this set is a woman aged 55-75 years who had recovered from COVID-19.

In this sample, this clone turned up a few times. J is TRBJ2-1 and V is TRBV5-6, with TRBD1 matching 7 bases. V shed 2 bases and J 7 bases; nucleotides not matched to a gene: 6. From germline, CDR1 is SGHDT and CDR2 YYEEEE. This CDR3 has 14 residues. CDR3 sequence (DNA): TGTGCCAGCAGCTTACAGGACAGGACGAATGAGCAGTTCTTC. Translation gives CASSLQDRTNEQFF.

V gene TRBV19 combines with J gene TRBJ1-2; a weak D match, TRBD1 (5 bases). V lost 4 bases to trimming and J lost 1 base, with 13 bases between them. This CDR3 comprises 15 residues. Germline V gene data show CDR1 as LNHDA and CDR2 as SQIVND (reference sequence). This chain's CDR3 is CASSNGGINNYGYTF. In DNA form, the CDR3 reads TGTGCCAGTAGTAACGGGGGGATAAATAACTATGGCTACACCTTC.

The V call is TRBV12-3 or TRBV12-4, the J call TRBJ1-1, with D possibly being TRBD1 (5 bases). Deletions cut 3 bases from V and 13 bases from J, with 15 bases between. CDR3 length: 12 amino acids. Written as DNA, the CDR3 is TGTGCCAGCAGTTTCTCGGGGAACGGGGGTTTCTTT. Translating gives CASSFSGNGGFF.

The sample holds a few counts of this clone. The chain couples TRBV28 to TRBJ1-5; TRBD1 agrees at 7 bases. The trim removed 4 bases at V and 3 bases at J, leaving 6 bases unmatched. Germline V CDR1 and CDR2: MDHEN, SYDVKM. CDR3 length: 15 residues. The CDR3 DNA follows: TGTGCCAGCAGTTCCTGGACAGGTTCCAATCAGCCCCAGCATTTT. It is translated as CASSSWTGSNQPQHF.

This clone was detected once. This chain uses TRBV5-1 with TRBJ2-1; 11 bases are shared with TRBD2. V gave up 5 bases and J gave up 3 bases; unmatched junction bases: 4. Germline V gene data show CDR1 as SGHRS and CDR2 as YFSETQ. This CDR3 has 15 amino acids. In nucleotides, the CDR3 is TGCGCCAGCAGATTAGCGGGAGGGGGCTACAATGAGCAGTTCTTC. Protein product: CASRLAGGGYNEQFF.

This sequence joins TRBV2 and TRBJ1-5; 7 bases map to TRBD1. The CDR3 length is 14 residues. Germline trimming cut 3 bases from V and 7 bases from J; bases unmatched to any gene: 6. CDR1 SNHLY and CDR2 FYNNEI come from the germline V gene. The CDR3 coding sequence is TGTGCCAGCAGTGATGGGGCAGGGGGGCAGCCCCAGCATTTT. Translating it yields CASSDGAGGQPQHF.

This chain uses TRBV9 with TRBJ2-2; D may be TRBD2 (6 bases). Trimming pared 2 bases from V and 8 bases from J, leaving 7 bases between. The CDR3 has 12 residues. Germline CDR1 reads SGDLS; CDR2 reads YYNGEE. The CDR3 DNA follows: TGTGCCAGCAGCGTGGGACTTGGGGAGCTGTTTTTT. It specifies CASSVGLGELFF.

The genes are TRBV15 and TRBJ1-5, with 9 nucleotides matching TRBD1. Germline V gene sequence: CDR1 LNHNV, CDR2 YYDKDF (reference sequence). The CDR3 length is 15 residues. V lost 3 bases and J lost 7; bases outside the gene matches: 7. The CDR3 DNA reads as TGTGCCACCAGCAGGGGGACAGGGAAGTTACAGCCCCAGCATTTT. Translation gives CATSRGTGKLQPQHF.

V and J are TRBV12-5 and TRBJ1-4, with 7 bases identical to TRBD1. V trimming: 0 bases; J trimming: 8 bases; junction bases outside the gene matches: 6. CDR1 and CDR2 from the germline V gene are LGHNT and FRNRAP. The CDR3 has 15 residues. The CDR3 region has the DNA TGTGCTAGTGGTTTGGTACGACAGGGTTGGGAAAAACTGTTTTTT. Protein: CASGLVRQGWEKLFF.

J is TRBJ2-2 and V is TRBV7-3; TRBD2 aligns across 12 bases. The germline gives CDR1 SGHTA, CDR2 FQGTGA. The CDR3 is made up of 15 amino acids. J was trimmed by 6 bases and V by 2 bases; bases with no gene match: 1. CDR3 amino acids: CASSLGLAGPGELFF. CDR3 nucleotide sequence: TGTGCCAGCAGCTTAGGACTAGCGGGGCCCGGGGAGCTGTTTTTT.